This TCR beta chain was captured in a study of OX40 agonist ivuxolimab in advanced cancers. Overall study: Hepatocellular carcinoma, melanoma, renal cell or head and neck cancer affected the dose-escalation patients.

Libraries were prepared by immunoSEQ multiplex PCR; TCRdb keeps only in-frame clonotypes and omits some of them. The sample contains about 64,000 clones, approximately 82% of which appear only once. Germline V gene lookup returns CDR1 SEHNR and CDR2 FQNEAQ (reference sequence). There are 15 residues in the CDR3. J lost 4 bases, V lost 1 base, and 3 bases had no gene match. No patient had autoimmune disease or received systemic immunosuppression. This clone was recorded only once. Its antigen is currently unknown. The study's findings and limits: The investigators did not determine what antigen specificity the expanded peripheral T cells had.

This TCR derives from an adult with an advanced solid tumor such as melanoma, head and neck, liver or kidney cancer. The rearrangement links TRBV7-9 to TRBJ2-1; TRBD1 matches 8 bases. The sequences come from CD4+ or CD8+ T cells sorted from blood, collected in a trial of the OX40 agonist ivuxolimab. The CDR3: CASSLETGVYNEQFF. CDR3 nucleotides: TGTGCCAGCAGCTTAGAGACAGGGGTGTACAATGAGCAGTTCTTC.